Judged by abundance, the clone carrying this TCR beta chain is medium-sized. The V gene end was trimmed by 3 bases and the J gene end by 5 bases; junction bases not matched to a gene: 8. The germline V gene has CDR1 DFQATT and CDR2 SNEGSKA (reference sequence). This CDR3 spans 14 amino acids. TCRdb recomputed calls from the multiplex PCR reads with MiXCR, one row per CDR3 protein. Of tens of thousands of distinct CDR3 sequences listed, 36% are singletons. The data originate from a study of breast tumors, draining lymph nodes, adjacent tissues. Source material: breast tumor tissue. The genes are TRBV20-1 and TRBJ2-5; 8 bases match TRBD2. This TCR was recovered from a female donor with breast cancer. Some clones in this sample may be carry-over from other donors' samples. The CDR3 bases are TGCAGTGCTAGCGGGAGGGCCCTCAAGGAGACCCAGTACTTC. Amino acids: CSASGRALKETQYF.